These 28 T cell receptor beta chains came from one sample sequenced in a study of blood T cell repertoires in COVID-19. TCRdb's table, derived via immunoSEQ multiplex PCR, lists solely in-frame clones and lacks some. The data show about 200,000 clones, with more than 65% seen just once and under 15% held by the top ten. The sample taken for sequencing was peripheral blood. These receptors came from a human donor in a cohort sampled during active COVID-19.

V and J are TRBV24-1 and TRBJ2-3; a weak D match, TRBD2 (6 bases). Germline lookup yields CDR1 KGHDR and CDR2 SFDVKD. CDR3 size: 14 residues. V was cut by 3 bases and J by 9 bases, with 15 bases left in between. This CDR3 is CATSDQLAYPTQYF. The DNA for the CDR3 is TGTGCCACCAGTGATCAACTAGCCTACCCCACGCAGTATTTT.

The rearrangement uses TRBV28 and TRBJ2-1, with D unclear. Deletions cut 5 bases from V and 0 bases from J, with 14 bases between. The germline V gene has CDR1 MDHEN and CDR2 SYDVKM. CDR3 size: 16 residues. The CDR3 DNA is TGTGCCAGCAGTCCCCTCCTTTCCTTCTCCTACAATGAGCAGTTCTTC. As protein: CASSPLLSFSYNEQFF.

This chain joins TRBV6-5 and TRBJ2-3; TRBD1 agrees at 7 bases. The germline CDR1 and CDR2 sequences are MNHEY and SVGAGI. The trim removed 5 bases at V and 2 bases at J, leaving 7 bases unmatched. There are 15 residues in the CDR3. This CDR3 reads CASSHDRVFTDTQYF. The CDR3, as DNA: TGTGCCAGCAGTCACGACAGGGTCTTCACAGATACGCAGTATTTT.

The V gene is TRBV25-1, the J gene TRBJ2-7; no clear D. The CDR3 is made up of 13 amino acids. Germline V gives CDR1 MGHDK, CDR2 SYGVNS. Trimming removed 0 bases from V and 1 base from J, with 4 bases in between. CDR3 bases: TGTGCCAGCAGTGAATACCGTTCCTACGAGCAGTACTTC. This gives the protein CASSEYRSYEQYF.

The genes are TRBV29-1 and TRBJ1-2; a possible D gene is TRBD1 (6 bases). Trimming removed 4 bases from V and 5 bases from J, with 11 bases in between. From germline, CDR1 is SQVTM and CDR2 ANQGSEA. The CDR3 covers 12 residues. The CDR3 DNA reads TGCAGCGTTGGGGCAGGGGATTATGGCTACACCTTC. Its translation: CSVGAGDYGYTF. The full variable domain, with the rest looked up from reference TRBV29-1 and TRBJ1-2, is SAVISQKPSRDICQRGTSLTIQCQVDSQVTMMFWYRQQPGQSLTLIATANQGSEATYESGFVIDKFPISRPNLTFSTLTVSNMSPEDSSIYLCSVGAGDYGYTFGSGTRLTVV.

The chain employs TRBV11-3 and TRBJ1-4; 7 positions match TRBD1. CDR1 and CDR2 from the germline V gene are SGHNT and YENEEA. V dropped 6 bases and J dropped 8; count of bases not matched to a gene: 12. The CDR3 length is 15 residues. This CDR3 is CASRYLHRGGEKLFF. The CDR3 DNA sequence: TGTGCCAGCAGGTACTTGCACAGGGGAGGAGAAAAACTGTTTTTT.

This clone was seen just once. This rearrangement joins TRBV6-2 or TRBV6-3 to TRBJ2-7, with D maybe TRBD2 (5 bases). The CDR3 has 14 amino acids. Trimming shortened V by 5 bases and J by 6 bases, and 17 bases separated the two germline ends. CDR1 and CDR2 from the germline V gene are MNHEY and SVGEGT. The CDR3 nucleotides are TGTGCCAGCAGTCCCCGAGGGAAGAGGCGCGAGCAGTACTTC. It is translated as CASSPRGKRREQYF.

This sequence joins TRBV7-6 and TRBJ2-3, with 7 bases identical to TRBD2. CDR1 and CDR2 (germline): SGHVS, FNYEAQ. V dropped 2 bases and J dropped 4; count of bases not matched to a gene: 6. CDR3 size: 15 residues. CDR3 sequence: CASSLNGGGADTQYF. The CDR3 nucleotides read TGTGCCAGCAGCTTAAATGGGGGAGGGGCAGATACGCAGTATTTT.

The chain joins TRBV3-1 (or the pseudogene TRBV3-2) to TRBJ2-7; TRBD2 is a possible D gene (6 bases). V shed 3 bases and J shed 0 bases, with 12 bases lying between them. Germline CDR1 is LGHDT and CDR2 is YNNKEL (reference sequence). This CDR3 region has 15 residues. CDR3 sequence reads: CASSQRREPSYEQYF. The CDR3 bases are TGTGCCAGCAGCCAGAGGAGGGAACCCTCCTACGAGCAGTACTTC.

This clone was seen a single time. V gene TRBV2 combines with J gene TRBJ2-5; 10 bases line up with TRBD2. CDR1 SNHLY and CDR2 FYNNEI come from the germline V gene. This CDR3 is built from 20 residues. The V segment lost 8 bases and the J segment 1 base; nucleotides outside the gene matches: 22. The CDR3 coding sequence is TGTGCCAGCGCCCCTAGGGGTAGCGGGAGGACCTACACCATCCAAGAGACCCAGTACTTC. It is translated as CASAPRGSGRTYTIQETQYF.

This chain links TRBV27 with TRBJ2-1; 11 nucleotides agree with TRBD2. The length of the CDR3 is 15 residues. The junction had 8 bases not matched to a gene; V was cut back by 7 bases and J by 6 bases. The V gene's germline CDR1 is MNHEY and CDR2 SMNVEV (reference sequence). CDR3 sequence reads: CASMVAGGPSNEQFF. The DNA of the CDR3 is TGTGCCAGCATGGTAGCGGGAGGGCCCTCCAATGAGCAGTTCTTC.

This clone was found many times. The CDR3 DNA reads as TGTGCCAGCAGCTTAGCTCGAGGTGCAGCCCTGGGGAGTAACTATGGCTACACCTTC. This translates into CASSLARGAALGSNYGYTF. The chain has TRBV7-6 and TRBJ1-2, with unresolved D. The CDR3 consists of 19 residues. The V end lost 0 bases, the J end lost 1 base, and 21 bases lay between the germline ends. Germline CDR1 SGHVS, CDR2 FNYEAQ.

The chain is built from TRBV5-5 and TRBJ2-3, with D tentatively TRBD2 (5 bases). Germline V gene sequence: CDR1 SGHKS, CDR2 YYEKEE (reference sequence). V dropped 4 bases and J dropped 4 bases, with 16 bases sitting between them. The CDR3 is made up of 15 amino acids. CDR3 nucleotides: TGTGCCAGCAGCGGGCCGGGAATAGTTGCAGATACGCAGTATTTT. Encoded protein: CASSGPGIVADTQYF.

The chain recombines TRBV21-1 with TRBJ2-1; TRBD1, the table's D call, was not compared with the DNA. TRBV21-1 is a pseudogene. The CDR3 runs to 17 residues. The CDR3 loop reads CASSKKWDRGAGNEQFF. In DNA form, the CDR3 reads TGTGCCAGCAGCAAAAAGTGGGACAGGGGAGCCGGCAATGAGCAGTTCTTC.

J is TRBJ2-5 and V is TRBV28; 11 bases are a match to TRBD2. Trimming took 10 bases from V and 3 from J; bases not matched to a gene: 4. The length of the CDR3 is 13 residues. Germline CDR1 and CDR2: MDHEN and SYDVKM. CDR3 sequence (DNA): TGTGCCACCTCGGGACTAGCGGAAGAGACCCAGTACTTC. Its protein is CATSGLAEETQYF.

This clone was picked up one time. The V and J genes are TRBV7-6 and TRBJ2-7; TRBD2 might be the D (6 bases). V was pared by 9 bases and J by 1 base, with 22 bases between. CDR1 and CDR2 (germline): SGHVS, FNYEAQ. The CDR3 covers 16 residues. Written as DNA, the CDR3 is TGTGCCAGTGCGGGCCTGGAGGAGGGTTTTTCCTACGAGCAGTACTTC. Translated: CASAGLEEGFSYEQYF.

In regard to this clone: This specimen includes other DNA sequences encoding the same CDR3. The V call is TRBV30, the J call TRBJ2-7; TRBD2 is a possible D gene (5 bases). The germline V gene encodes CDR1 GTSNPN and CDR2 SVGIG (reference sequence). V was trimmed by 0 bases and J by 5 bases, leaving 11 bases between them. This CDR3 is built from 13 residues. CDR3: CAWSVASGNEQYF. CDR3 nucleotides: TGTGCCTGGAGTGTGGCGTCGGGGAACGAGCAGTACTTC.

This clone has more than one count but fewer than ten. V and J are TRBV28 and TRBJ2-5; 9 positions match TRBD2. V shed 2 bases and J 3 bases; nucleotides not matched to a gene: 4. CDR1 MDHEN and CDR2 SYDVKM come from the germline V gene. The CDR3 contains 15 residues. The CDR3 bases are TGTGCCAGCAGTTTACTAGCGGGAAGGAAAGAGACCCAGTACTTC. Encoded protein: CASSLLAGRKETQYF. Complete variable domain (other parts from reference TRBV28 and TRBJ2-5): DVKVTQSSRYLVKRTGEKVFLECVQDMDHENMFWYRQDPGLGLRLIYFSYDVKMKEKGDIPEGYSVSREKKERFSLILESASTNQTSMYLCASSLLAGRKETQYFGPGTRLLVL.

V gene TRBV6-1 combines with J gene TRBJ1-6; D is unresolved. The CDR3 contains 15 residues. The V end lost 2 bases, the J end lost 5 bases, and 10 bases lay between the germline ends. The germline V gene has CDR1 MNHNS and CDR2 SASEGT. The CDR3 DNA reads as TGTGCCAGCAGTGAACTACAGAGAGATAATTCACCCCTCCACTTT. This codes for CASSELQRDNSPLHF.

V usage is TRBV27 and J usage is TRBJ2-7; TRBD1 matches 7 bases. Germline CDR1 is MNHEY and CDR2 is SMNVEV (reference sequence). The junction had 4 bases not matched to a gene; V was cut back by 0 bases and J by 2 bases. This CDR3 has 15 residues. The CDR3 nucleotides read TGTGCCAGCAGTTTATCACAGGGGTTCCCCTACGAGCAGTACTTC. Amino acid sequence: CASSLSQGFPYEQYF.

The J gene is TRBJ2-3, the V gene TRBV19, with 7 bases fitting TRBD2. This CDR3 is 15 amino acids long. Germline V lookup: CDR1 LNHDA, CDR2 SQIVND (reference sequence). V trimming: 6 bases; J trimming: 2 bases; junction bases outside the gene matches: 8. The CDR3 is CASRVRGSPTDTQYF. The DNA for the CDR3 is TGTGCCAGTAGGGTGCGCGGGAGCCCCACAGATACGCAGTATTTT.

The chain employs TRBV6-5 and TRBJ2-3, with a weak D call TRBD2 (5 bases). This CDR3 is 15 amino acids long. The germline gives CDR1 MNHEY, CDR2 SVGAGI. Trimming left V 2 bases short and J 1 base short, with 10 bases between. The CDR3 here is CASSYAGSRTDTQYF. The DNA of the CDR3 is TGTGCCAGCAGTTACGCGGGTTCTCGCACAGATACGCAGTATTTT.

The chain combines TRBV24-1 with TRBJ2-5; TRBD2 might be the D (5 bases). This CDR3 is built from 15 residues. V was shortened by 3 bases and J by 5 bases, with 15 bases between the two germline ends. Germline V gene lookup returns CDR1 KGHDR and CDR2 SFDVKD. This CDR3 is CATSDVRKGGETQYF. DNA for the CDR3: TGTGCCACCAGTGATGTAAGAAAGGGCGGGGAGACCCAGTACTTC.

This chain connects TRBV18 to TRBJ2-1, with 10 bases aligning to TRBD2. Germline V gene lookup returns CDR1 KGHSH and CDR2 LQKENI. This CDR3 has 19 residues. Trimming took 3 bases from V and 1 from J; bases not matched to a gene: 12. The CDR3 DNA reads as TGTGCCAGCTCACCCGACAAATTTTCTAGCGGGAGATCCTACAATGAGCAGTTCTTC. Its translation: CASSPDKFSSGRSYNEQFF.

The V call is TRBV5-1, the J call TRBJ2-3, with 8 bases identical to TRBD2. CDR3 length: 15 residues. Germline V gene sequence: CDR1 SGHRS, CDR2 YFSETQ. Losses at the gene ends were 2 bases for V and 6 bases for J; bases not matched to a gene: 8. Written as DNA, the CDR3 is TGCGCCAGCAGCTTAAACGGGAGGGCCCCGGATACGCAGTATTTT. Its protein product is CASSLNGRAPDTQYF.

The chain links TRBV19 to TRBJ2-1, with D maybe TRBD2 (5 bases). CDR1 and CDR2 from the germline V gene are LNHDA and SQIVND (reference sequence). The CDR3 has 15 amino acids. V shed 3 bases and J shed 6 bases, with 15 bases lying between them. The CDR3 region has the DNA TGTGCCAGTAGTATTGATAGGGAAGGGAGCAATGAGCAGTTCTTC. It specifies CASSIDREGSNEQFF.

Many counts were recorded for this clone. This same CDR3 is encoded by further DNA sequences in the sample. The CDR3 region has the DNA TGTGCCAGCACCAGGACAGGGGGATCCTACGAGCAGTACTTC. Translating it yields CASTRTGGSYEQYF. The chain couples TRBV2 to TRBJ2-7; TRBD1 agrees at 10 bases. The germline CDR1 and CDR2 sequences are SNHLY and FYNNEI. The CDR3 is 14 residues long. Trimming took 7 bases from V and 1 from J; bases not matched to a gene: 4.

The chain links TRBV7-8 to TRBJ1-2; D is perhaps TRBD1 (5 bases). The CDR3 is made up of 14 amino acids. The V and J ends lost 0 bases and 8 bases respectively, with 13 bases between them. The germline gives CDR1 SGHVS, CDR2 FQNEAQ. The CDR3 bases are TGTGCCAGCAGCTTAGCGCTCGGGCAGGGCGGCTACACCTTC. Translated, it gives CASSLALGQGGYTF.